A selection of T cell receptor beta chains follows, all from one sample in a study of OX40 agonist ivuxolimab in advanced cancers. Generated by immunoSEQ multiplex PCR, the TCRdb table keeps only in-frame clones and is missing some. This repertoire shows tens of thousands of clones, around four fifths found once; its top ten account for 21%. Specimen: CD4+ or CD8+ T cells sorted from blood, collected in a trial of the OX40 agonist ivuxolimab. These receptor sequences come from an adult with an advanced solid tumor such as melanoma, head and neck, liver or kidney cancer. Each CDR3 is given with its conserved first and last residue. D genes are given only for firm matches. Expanded clones get a size class; other rows say once, few or many, or leave the size out.

j_call,d_call,v_call,clone_size,cdr3_nt,cdr3_aa
TRBJ2-1,TRBD2,TRBV11-2,NA,TGTGCCAGCAGCTTTACTAGCGGGGGGGCTGGCTATGAGCAGTTCTTC,CASSFTSGGAGYEQFF
TRBJ2-7,NA,TRBV27,once,TGTGCCAGCACCCCCTTAGGGGGTCAGGGAAACTACGAGCAGTACTTC,CASTPLGGQGNYEQYF
TRBJ2-1,NA,TRBV7-2,NA,TGTGCCAGCACCCCCTTACGTATGTCCGGGAGTGCCTCCTACAATGAGCAGTTCTTC,CASTPLRMSGSASYNEQFF
TRBJ2-7,NA,TRBV28,NA,TGTGCCAGCAGTCACTTCTGGACAAAAAACTTATACGAGCAGTACTTC,CASSHFWTKNLYEQYF
TRBJ1-2,NA,TRBV5-4,NA,TGTGCCAGCAGCCCGGACGGGATCTATGGCTACACCTTC,CASSPDGIYGYTF
TRBJ2-1,NA,TRBV9,NA,TGTGCCAGCGGCGGGCGTCACAATGAGCAGTTCTTC,CASGGRHNEQFF
TRBJ2-1,NA,TRBV28,NA,TGTGCCAGCAATGGAGGGGAATATGAGCAGTTCTTC,CASNGGEYEQFF
TRBJ1-5,NA,TRBV7-2,few,TGTGCCAGCAGCTCCTCACCCAATCAGCCCCAGCATTTT,CASSSSPNQPQHF
TRBJ1-5,TRBD1,TRBV28,NA,TGTGCCAGCAGTCCGAGGACAGGGGGCGACAATCAGCCCCAGCATTTT,CASSPRTGGDNQPQHF
TRBJ1-6,NA,TRBV4-1,NA,TGCGCCAGCAGCCGCATCAATTCACCCCTCCACTTT,CASSRINSPLHF
TRBJ2-3,NA,TRBV7-9,NA,TGTGCCAGCAGCCTCGCTCTGGGCAGGATAACAGATACGCAGTATTTT,CASSLALGRITDTQYF
TRBJ2-5,TRBD2,TRBV11-2,NA,TGTGCCAGCAGCTTAGGTATGACTAGCGGAGAGACCCAGTACTTC,CASSLGMTSGETQYF
TRBJ2-3,NA,TRBV5-3,NA,TGTGCCAGAAGCTTGGCCGGCCTAGCTGGTAGCACAGATACGCAGTATTTT,CARSLAGLAGSTDTQYF
TRBJ2-1,NA,TRBV28,NA,TGTGCCAGCAGTTCATTTCCCGGGTGGGCATATGAGCAGTTCTTC,CASSSFPGWAYEQFF